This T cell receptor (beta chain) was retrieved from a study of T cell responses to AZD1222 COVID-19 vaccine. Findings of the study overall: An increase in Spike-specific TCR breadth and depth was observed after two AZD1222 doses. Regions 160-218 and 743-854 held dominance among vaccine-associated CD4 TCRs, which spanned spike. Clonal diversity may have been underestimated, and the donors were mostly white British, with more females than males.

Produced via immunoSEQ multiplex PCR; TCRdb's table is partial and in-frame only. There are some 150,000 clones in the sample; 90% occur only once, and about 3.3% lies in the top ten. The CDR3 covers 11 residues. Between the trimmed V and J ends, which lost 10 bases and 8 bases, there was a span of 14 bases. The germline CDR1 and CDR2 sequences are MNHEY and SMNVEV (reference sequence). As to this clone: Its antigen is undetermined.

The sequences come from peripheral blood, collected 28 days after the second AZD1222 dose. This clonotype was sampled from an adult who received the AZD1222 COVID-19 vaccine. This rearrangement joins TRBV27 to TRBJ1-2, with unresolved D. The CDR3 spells CATELDGGYTF. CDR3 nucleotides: TGTGCCACCGAACTGGACGGCGGCTACACCTTC.